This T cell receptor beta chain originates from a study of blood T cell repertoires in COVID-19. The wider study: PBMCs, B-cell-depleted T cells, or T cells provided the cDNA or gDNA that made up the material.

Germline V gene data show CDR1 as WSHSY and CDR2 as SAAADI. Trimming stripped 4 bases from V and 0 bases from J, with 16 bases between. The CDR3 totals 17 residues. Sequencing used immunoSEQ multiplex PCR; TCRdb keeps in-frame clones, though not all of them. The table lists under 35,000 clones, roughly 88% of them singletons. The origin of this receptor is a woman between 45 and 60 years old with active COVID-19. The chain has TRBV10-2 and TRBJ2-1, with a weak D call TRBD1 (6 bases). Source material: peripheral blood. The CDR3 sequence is CASSGQVTTSSYNEQFF. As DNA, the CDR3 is TGCGCCAGCAGTGGACAGGTCACCACCTCCTCCTACAATGAGCAGTTCTTC.